This T cell receptor beta chain appears in the sequencing data of a study of T-cell memory formation after mild COVID-19. Study-wide points: The main location of contracting CD4+ clones was CM and EM, and that of contracting CD8+ clones was EMRA. There was no confirmation that second-wave clones peaking on day 37 were SARS-CoV-2 specific.

Looked up from germline, CDR1 is LNHDA and CDR2 is SQIVND (reference sequence). The CDR3 totals 14 residues. The V end was cut by 8 bases, the J end by 4 bases, with 17 bases between. Constant-segment primers and 5'RACE yielded cDNA libraries for TCR alpha and TCR beta, each carrying sample barcodes and UMIs. TCRdb re-analysed the 5' RACE reads in MiXCR, keeping a single row per CDR3 protein. Of about 450,000 distinct CDR3 sequences listed, 20% to 30% were seen once; the top ten hold about 12%. A remark on this clonotype: Its antigen remains unknown.

This chain links TRBV19 with TRBJ1-1; D might be TRBD1 (6 bases). The sequence came from an adult woman who had mild COVID-19 (a few samples of this study predate the infection). Cell type and time point are not known. What was sequenced was PBMCs or a T cell subset sorted from them (not recorded which). Written as DNA, the CDR3 is TGTGCCAGTCAGTATAACCAGGGGTTCACTGAAGCTTTCTTT. Translation gives CASQYNQGFTEAFF.